Following are 8 T cell receptor beta chains from one sample sequenced in a study of OX40 agonist ivuxolimab in advanced cancers. Only in-frame clones appear in the TCRdb table, and some are missing; sequencing was by immunoSEQ multiplex PCR. The sample holds tens of thousands of clones, about 86% seen once. Material: CD4+ or CD8+ T cells sorted from blood, obtained in a trial of the OX40 agonist ivuxolimab. These receptors all come from an adult with an advanced solid tumor such as melanoma, head and neck, liver or kidney cancer.

The chain couples TRBV25-1 to TRBJ2-3; D is unresolved. The CDR3 runs 10 residues. V gave up 5 bases and J gave up 6 bases, with 3 bases separating them. CDR1 and CDR2 (germline): MGHDK, SYGVNS. The DNA for the CDR3 is TGTGCCAGCAGTTTGGATACGCAGTATTTT. This gives the protein CASSLDTQYF.

The gene calls are TRBV30 and TRBJ1-6; the D is unclear. The CDR3 totals 13 residues. In germline, CDR1 is GTSNPN, CDR2 SVGIG (reference sequence). V lost 0 bases and J 10 bases, leaving 10 bases between the germline ends. In nucleotides, the CDR3 is TGTGCCTGGAGTGTATTGGGAGAATCACCCCTCCACTTT. This sequence encodes CAWSVLGESPLHF.

CDR3 loop: CASSPAGRGTDTQYF. CDR3 nucleotides: TGTGCCAGCTCACCGGCGGGTCGGGGCACAGATACGCAGTATTTT. The gene calls are TRBV18 and TRBJ2-3, with a possible D match to TRBD2 (5 bases). The V end was cut by 3 bases, the J end by 1 base, with 11 bases between. Germline CDR1 reads KGHSH; CDR2 reads LQKENI. CDR3 length: 15 residues.

The chain employs TRBV28 and TRBJ1-4; no clear D. V was cut by 2 bases and J by 5 bases, with 12 bases left in between. The CDR3 consists of 15 residues. Germline assignment: CDR1 MDHEN and CDR2 SYDVKM. CDR3 in amino acids: CASSLTGSRNEKLFF. The CDR3, as DNA: TGTGCCAGCAGTTTAACGGGCAGCAGAAATGAAAAACTGTTTTTT.

Only a few counts were recorded for this clone. The rearrangement links TRBV2 to TRBJ1-2; D not resolved. V shed 3 bases and J shed 8 bases, with 13 bases lying between them. The germline CDR1 and CDR2 sequences are SNHLY and FYNNEI. The length of the CDR3 is 13 residues. The CDR3 protein is CASSDELLGGYTF. CDR3 DNA sequence: TGTGCCAGCAGTGATGAACTGCTCGGCGGCTACACCTTC.

This chain joins TRBV5-8 and TRBJ1-5; D unclear. Trimming removed 0 bases at V and 2 bases at J, with 15 bases between. From germline, CDR1 is SGHTS and CDR2 YDEGEE. This CDR3 is built from 17 residues. Written as DNA, the CDR3 is TGTGCCAGCAGCTTGGAACGACTACAACGGGGCAATCAGCCCCAGCATTTT. It is translated as CASSLERLQRGNQPQHF.

The J gene is TRBJ2-1, the V gene TRBV29-1; 7 bases match TRBD2. Looked up from germline, CDR1 is SQVTM and CDR2 is ANQGSEA. The V gene end was trimmed by 7 bases and the J gene end by 6 bases; junction bases not matched to a gene: 6. CDR3 length: 12 amino acids. CDR3 residues: CSAGSSGNEQFF. In DNA, the CDR3 is TGCAGCGCAGGGTCTAGCGGCAATGAGCAGTTCTTC.

This sequence joins TRBV11-2 and TRBJ2-7; 8 bases agree with TRBD1. Germline CDR1 is SGHAT and CDR2 is FQNNGV. The CDR3 covers 14 residues. The junction had 7 bases not matched to a gene; V was cut back by 4 bases and J by 5 bases. The CDR3 is CASSSDRVVNEQYF. The CDR3 nucleotides are TGTGCCAGCAGCTCGGACAGGGTTGTCAACGAGCAGTACTTC.